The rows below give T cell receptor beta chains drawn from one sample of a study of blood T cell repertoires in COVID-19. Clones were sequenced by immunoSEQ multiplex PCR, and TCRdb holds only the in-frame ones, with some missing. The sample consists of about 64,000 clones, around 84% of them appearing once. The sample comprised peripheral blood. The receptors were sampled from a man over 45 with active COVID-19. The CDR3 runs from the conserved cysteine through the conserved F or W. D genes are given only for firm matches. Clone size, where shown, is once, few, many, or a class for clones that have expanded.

TGTGCCAGCAGCTCCCCCGGTCTAATGAACACTGAAGCTTTCTTT	CASSSPGLMNTEAFF	NA	NA	TRBV7-9	TRBJ1-1
TGTGCCAGCAGTGAAGCGCCACACCGTGAAAAACTGTTTTTT	CASSEAPHREKLFF	NA	NA	TRBV2	TRBJ1-4
TGTGCCAGCAGCTTAGGGGGGGAATCCTACGAGCAGTACTTC	CASSLGGESYEQYF	NA	NA	TRBV11-3	TRBJ2-7
TGTGCCAGCAGGGACAGACTCTCCTACGAGCAGTACTTC	CASRDRLSYEQYF	NA	NA	TRBV6-5	TRBJ2-7
TGTGCCAGCAGTTCCCCGGACAGGGCCAACTATGGCTACACCTTC	CASSSPDRANYGYTF	TRBD1	NA	TRBV28	TRBJ1-2
TGTGCCAGCAGCCCTAGGTTGGGACAGGGAAGAGATACGCAGTATTTT	CASSPRLGQGRDTQYF	TRBD1	NA	TRBV7-9	TRBJ2-3
TGTGCCAGCAGTTATGGTGCGGCGGGATCTTACGAGCAGTACTTC	CASSYGAAGSYEQYF	NA	NA	TRBV6-5	TRBJ2-7
TGTGCCAGCAGCATTCTACAGGGTGCAGATACGCAGTATTTT	CASSILQGADTQYF	NA	NA	TRBV9	TRBJ2-3
TGTGCCAGTACCTCAATAGTAAGCTCCTACAATGAGCAGTTCTTC	CASTSIVSSYNEQFF	NA	NA	TRBV19	TRBJ2-1
TGTGCCAGCAGCTTAATTAGCGTTGATACGCAGTATTTT	CASSLISVDTQYF	NA	NA	TRBV7-3	TRBJ2-3
TGTGCCAGCAGCTCCAGACTAGCGGGGGATTTCTCCTACGAGCAGTACTTC	CASSSRLAGDFSYEQYF	TRBD2	NA	TRBV7-6	TRBJ2-7
TGTGCCATCAGTGACGGAGCGGGGGACCCCATCTACAATGAGCAGTTCTTC	CAISDGAGDPIYNEQFF	TRBD2	NA	TRBV10-3	TRBJ2-1
TGTGCCAGCAGCACTAGCGGGGGGACAGATACGCAGTATTTT	CASSTSGGTDTQYF	TRBD2	NA	TRBV6-5	TRBJ2-3
TGTGCCAGCAGTCGGGGGACAGGGGGCGTGACTGAAGCTTTCTTT	CASSRGTGGVTEAFF	TRBD1	once	TRBV6-5	TRBJ1-1
TGTGCCAGCGTGAGGGAGGAGCTTTATGGCTACACCTTC	CASVREELYGYTF	NA	NA	TRBV2	TRBJ1-2
TGTGCCAGCAGTTTAGGGCAGGGAACTATATATTTT	CASSLGQGTIYF	NA	NA	TRBV12-3/TRBV12-4	TRBJ1-3
TGTGCCAGCAGCCCGGGACTAGGGGGCTACAATGAGCAGTTCTTC	CASSPGLGGYNEQFF	TRBD2	NA	TRBV11-1	TRBJ2-1
TGTGCCAGCAGTTTACGTTGGGGCAGGGGGCATGGCTACACCTTC	CASSLRWGRGHGYTF	TRBD1	NA	TRBV6-2/TRBV6-3	TRBJ1-2
TGTGCCAGTAGTCCTGGGCCAGGGGGCGAGCAGTACTTC	CASSPGPGGEQYF	TRBD1	NA	TRBV19	TRBJ2-7
TGTGCCAGTAGTTCCACAGCGGGGACAGGGGCGGCCGGGGAGCTGTTTTTT	CASSSTAGTGAAGELFF	TRBD1	NA	TRBV19	TRBJ2-2
TGTGCCAGCAGCCAAGCTAGGGGTAACGTAGGGCAGTTCTTC	CASSQARGNVGQFF	NA	NA	TRBV14	TRBJ2-1
TGTGCCAGCAGCTCCCTCATAGCGGGAGTTTTACACAATGAGCAGTTCTTC	CASSSLIAGVLHNEQFF	TRBD2	NA	TRBV13	TRBJ2-1
TGTGCCCTGGGATTTCGCGTGGGGGGCTCCTACAATGAGCAGTTCTTC	CALGFRVGGSYNEQFF	NA	NA	TRBV2	TRBJ2-1
TGTGCCAGCAGCTTAGGGACTAGCGGGGTCAATGAGCAGTTCTTC	CASSLGTSGVNEQFF	TRBD2	NA	TRBV11-1	TRBJ2-1
TGCGCCAGCAGCACCGGGACAGATACGCAGTATTTT	CASSTGTDTQYF	NA	NA	TRBV5-1	TRBJ2-3
TGTGCCAGCAGCTTAGAGCGAAACACCATATATTTT	CASSLERNTIYF	NA	NA	TRBV5-8	TRBJ1-3
TGTGCCAGCAGTGACCCCCAGATCTCCTACGAGCAGTACTTC	CASSDPQISYEQYF	NA	NA	TRBV2	TRBJ2-7
TGTGCCAGCAGCGGAACAGGGGGTGAAAAACTGTTTTTT	CASSGTGGEKLFF	TRBD1	NA	TRBV7-2	TRBJ1-4
TGTGCCAGCAGTGACGGACTAACCTACGAGCAGTACTTC	CASSDGLTYEQYF	NA	NA	TRBV6-1	TRBJ2-7
TGTGCCTGGAGTGTCGCCGGGGGTTTCAATCAGCCCCAGCATTTT	CAWSVAGGFNQPQHF	NA	NA	TRBV30	TRBJ1-5
TGCGCCAGCAGCCTGAGCCAGGGGGATCAAGCTTTCTTT	CASSLSQGDQAFF	TRBD1	NA	TRBV4-3	TRBJ1-1
TGTGCCAGCAGTTTAGTCCCTCCACAGGGCGCGGGCGGCTACACCTTC	CASSLVPPQGAGGYTF	NA	NA	TRBV27	TRBJ1-2
TGTGCCAGCAGCTTACTAGGCGTGGAGAAGATCTTC	CASSLLGVEKIF	NA	NA	TRBV7-2	TRBJ2-1
TGTGCCAGCAGCTCCAGCGGGGGGGCCAGGGATACGCAGTATTTT	CASSSSGGARDTQYF	TRBD2	NA	TRBV11-2	TRBJ2-3
TGCGCCAGCAGCTTGGAGGGGGCTGGTAATTCACCCCTCCACTTT	CASSLEGAGNSPLHF	TRBD1	few	TRBV5-1	TRBJ1-6
TGTGCCAGTAGTCCGGGAGACAGCTCCTACGAGCAGTACTTC	CASSPGDSSYEQYF	NA	many	TRBV19	TRBJ2-7
TGTGCCAGCAGCACCAAAACCGGTTCCTATGGCTACACCTTC	CASSTKTGSYGYTF	NA	NA	TRBV5-8	TRBJ1-2
TGTGCCACCAGCAGAGCCCCAGGGGGCCGAGAAAAACTGTTTTTT	CATSRAPGGREKLFF	TRBD1	NA	TRBV15	TRBJ1-4
TGTGCCAGCAGCTTATATCGGGGCACAGATACGCAGTATTTT	CASSLYRGTDTQYF	NA	NA	TRBV7-8	TRBJ2-3
TGTGCCAGCAGCTTACGCAGGGCCAATAATTCACCCCTCCACTTT	CASSLRRANNSPLHF	NA	NA	TRBV7-9	TRBJ1-6
TGTGCCTGGAAGCAGGGACAGTATTATACGCAGTATTTT	CAWKQGQYYTQYF	TRBD1	NA	TRBV30	TRBJ2-3
TGTGCCAGCAGTTACTCCCGGTCTTACAATGAGCAGTTCTTC	CASSYSRSYNEQFF	NA	NA	TRBV6-2/TRBV6-3	TRBJ2-1
TGTGCCAGCAGTCTGTGGAGGCGAGCTAGCAATCAGCCCCAGCATTTT	CASSLWRRASNQPQHF	NA	few	TRBV19	TRBJ1-5
TGTGCCAGCAGCCAAGGCGACAGCCAAGAGACCCAGTACTTC	CASSQGDSQETQYF	NA	NA	TRBV3-1/TRBV3-2	TRBJ2-5
TGTGCCACTCGTGAAGCGGGGAGCTTCTATAGCAATCAGCCCCAGCATTTT	CATREAGSFYSNQPQHF	NA	NA	TRBV6-1	TRBJ1-5
TGTGCCAGCAGTTTTCGCCCGACAGGGGGTTCACTACGGCGGGGGGGCCGCGTGACAAATGAGCAGTTCTTC	CASSFRPTGGSLRRGGRVTNEQFF	NA	NA	TRBV27	TRBJ2-1
TGTGCCAGCAGCGCCGGCGGGACTCACCACGAGCAGTACTTC	CASSAGGTHHEQYF	NA	NA	TRBV4-2	TRBJ2-7
TGCGCCAGCAGTGGCGACAGGGTTTTTGGCTACACCTTC	CASSGDRVFGYTF	TRBD1	NA	TRBV10-2	TRBJ1-2
TGTGCCAGCGGAGCCGGGGGTGCCAAAAACATTCAGTACTTC	CASGAGGAKNIQYF	NA	NA	TRBV9	TRBJ2-4
TGTGCCAGCAGGGGCTTCCAAGAGACCCAGTACTTC	CASRGFQETQYF	NA	NA	TRBV2	TRBJ2-5
TGTGCCAGCAGTTTATGGGATGGGACTAGCGGGATTAAGCAGTACTTC	CASSLWDGTSGIKQYF	TRBD2	NA	TRBV27	TRBJ2-7
TGTGCCAGCAGCCAAGATAGCGGCTCCTACAATGAGCAGTTCTTC	CASSQDSGSYNEQFF	NA	NA	TRBV3-1/TRBV3-2	TRBJ2-1
TGTGCCAGCAGCCCGGGGACTAGGGGTTCACCCCTCCACTTT	CASSPGTRGSPLHF	NA	NA	TRBV7-3	TRBJ1-6
TGTGCCAGCGTAGTTGGACAGGGCAGTACCTACGAGCAGTACTTC	CASVVGQGSTYEQYF	TRBD1	once	TRBV2	TRBJ2-7
TGTGCCACCAGTGATATCGGTTACAATGAGCAGTTCTTC	CATSDIGYNEQFF	NA	NA	TRBV24-1	TRBJ2-1
TGTGCCAGCAGCCTAGTTCCTGGGACAGGGGACGAGCAGTACTTC	CASSLVPGTGDEQYF	TRBD1	NA	TRBV7-2	TRBJ2-7
TGTGCCAGTAGTACCCTACGACAGGGAAGGTACACTGAAGCTTTCTTT	CASSTLRQGRYTEAFF	TRBD1	once	TRBV19	TRBJ1-1